These T cell receptor beta chains were read from a single sample in a study of blood T cells in healthy people across ages. TCRdb re-called the 5' RACE reads through MiXCR, storing one row per CDR3 protein. The data hold around 1,100,000 distinct CDR3 sequences, with roughly two fifths observed a single time. The sequencing sample was made of blood. These receptors originate from a young man in good health. CDR3s include the opening cysteine and the closing phenylalanine or tryptophan. The order of the fields is V gene, D gene, J gene, clone size, CDR3 protein, CDR3 DNA. The D gene is left open where the match is weak. Clone size is given for some rows only: seen once, a few or many times, or a class if the clone is expanded.

TRBV10-3	-	TRBJ1-2	many	CAISAGGNYGYTF	TGTGCCATCAGTGCCGGAGGTAACTATGGCTACACCTTC
TRBV27	-	TRBJ1-1	few	CASSLSGSVTEAFF	TGTGCCAGCAGTTTATCAGGGAGCGTTACTGAAGCTTTCTTT
TRBV3-1	-	TRBJ1-2	-	CASSLTVMQYGHTF	TGTGCCAGCAGCCTTACAGTTATGCAGTATGGCCACACCTTC
TRBV30	TRBD1	TRBJ2-5	-	CAWTGQEETQYF	TGTGCCTGGACGGGACAGGAAGAGACCCAGTACTTC
TRBV5-5	TRBD1	TRBJ1-2	-	CASSPPYRGPNYGYTF	TGTGCCAGCAGCCCACCATACAGGGGACCTAACTATGGCTACACCTTC
TRBV7-2	-	TRBJ2-7	-	CASSIQSSAEQYF	TGTGCCAGCAGCATACAGAGTTCCGCCGAGCAGTACTTC
TRBV7-2	-	TRBJ2-7	many	CASSSGRLSYEQYF	TGTGCCAGCAGCTCAGGACGGCTTTCCTACGAGCAGTACTTC
TRBV7-2	-	TRBJ2-3	many	CASSLVPGSDTQYF	TGTGCCAGCAGCTTAGTCCCAGGTTCAGATACGCAGTATTTT
TRBV6-5	TRBD1	TRBJ2-3	-	CAGSYESGQGYRYF	TGTGCCGGCAGTTACGAGTCGGGACAGGGGTATCGGTATTTT
TRBV29-1	-	TRBJ2-1	-	CSVGRGTFSYNEQFF	TGCAGCGTAGGACGGGGGACCTTCTCCTACAATGAGCAGTTCTTC
TRBV6-6	TRBD1	TRBJ2-5	many	CASSLNRGSGETQYF	TGTGCCAGCAGTTTAAACAGGGGTTCGGGAGAGACCCAGTACTTC
TRBV6-5	-	TRBJ1-2	-	CASSPRPANYGYTF	TGTGCCAGCAGCCCTAGGCCGGCAAACTATGGCTACACCTTC
TRBV28	TRBD2	TRBJ2-3	once	CATGLAGTTDTQYF	TGTGCCACCGGACTAGCGGGGACCACAGATACGCAGTATTTT
TRBV20-1	-	TRBJ1-4	-	CSARGTGLNEKLFF	TGCAGTGCTAGGGGGACGGGATTAAATGAAAAACTGTTTTTT
TRBV9	-	TRBJ1-1	-	CASSAAVNTEAFF	TGTGCCAGCAGCGCGGCGGTGAACACTGAAGCTTTCTTT
TRBV7-9	TRBD2	TRBJ2-3	-	CASSPIAGASTDTQYF	TGTGCCAGCAGCCCCATAGCGGGGGCCTCCACAGATACGCAGTATTTT
TRBV20-1	-	TRBJ1-3	-	CSATPWEASGNTIYF	TGCAGTGCTACCCCATGGGAAGCTTCTGGAAACACCATATATTTT
TRBV9	-	TRBJ1-3	-	CASSVAALTDTIYF	TGTGCCAGCAGCGTAGCGGCCCTCACGGACACCATATATTTT
TRBV15	-	TRBJ1-4	-	CATSRDWVKGLDEKLFF	TGTGCCACCAGCAGAGATTGGGTAAAGGGGCTAGATGAAAAACTGTTTTTT
TRBV4-2	TRBD1	TRBJ2-7	-	CASSPVEGQGYPYEQYF	TGTGCCAGCAGCCCCGTTGAGGGACAGGGTTATCCGTACGAGCAGTACTTC
TRBV2	-	TRBJ1-2	-	CASSGEEFYGYTF	TGTGCCAGCAGTGGGGAGGAATTCTATGGCTACACCTTC
TRBV15	TRBD2	TRBJ2-3	-	CATSRGTRKDTQYF	TGTGCCACCAGCAGAGGGACTAGAAAAGATACGCAGTATTTT
TRBV27	-	TRBJ2-3	-	CASRTMIDTQYF	TGTGCCAGCAGGACTATGATAGATACGCAGTATTTT
TRBV5-6	TRBD1	TRBJ2-3	-	CASSLGQETDTQYF	TGTGCCAGCAGCCTGGGACAGGAGACAGATACGCAGTATTTT
TRBV3-1	TRBD2	TRBJ2-1	few	CASSSLAGEGDEQFF	TGTGCCAGCAGCTCACTAGCGGGGGAGGGCGATGAGCAGTTCTTC
TRBV10-3	TRBD2	TRBJ2-2	-	CAISEDLRGDTGELFF	TGTGCCATCAGTGAGGATCTGCGGGGGGATACCGGGGAGCTGTTTTTT
TRBV27	TRBD1	TRBJ1-5	few	CASSLPGQANQPQHF	TGTGCCAGCAGTTTACCCGGACAGGCTAATCAGCCCCAGCATTTT